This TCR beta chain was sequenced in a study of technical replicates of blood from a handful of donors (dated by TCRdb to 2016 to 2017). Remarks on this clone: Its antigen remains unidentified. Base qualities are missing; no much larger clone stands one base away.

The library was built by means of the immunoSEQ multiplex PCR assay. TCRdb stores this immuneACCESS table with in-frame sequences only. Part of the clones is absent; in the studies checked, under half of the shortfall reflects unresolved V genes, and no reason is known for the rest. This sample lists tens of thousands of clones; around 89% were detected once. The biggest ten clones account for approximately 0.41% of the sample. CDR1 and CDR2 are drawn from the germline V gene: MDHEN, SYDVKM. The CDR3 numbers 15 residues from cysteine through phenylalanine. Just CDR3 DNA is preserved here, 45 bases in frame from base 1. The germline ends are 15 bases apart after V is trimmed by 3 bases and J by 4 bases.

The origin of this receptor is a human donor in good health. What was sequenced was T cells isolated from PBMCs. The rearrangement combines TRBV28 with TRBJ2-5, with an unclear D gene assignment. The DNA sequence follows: TGTGCCAGCAGTTTTGCTAGAGACCAAGGAGAGACCCAGTACTTC. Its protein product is CASSFARDQGETQYF.